This entry lists 25 T cell receptor beta chains sequenced from one sample in a study of type 1 and type 2 diabetes patients. Genomic DNA was the PCR template. Amplification of the beta chain CDR3 used 30 forward and 13 reverse multiplex primers. TCRdb re-analysed the multiplex PCR reads in MiXCR, keeping a single row per CDR3 protein. The data contain around 300,000 distinct CDR3 sequences, around 47% of them seen just once; the ten biggest clones take up roughly 13%. Sequenced sample: peripheral blood mononuclear cells (PBMCs). The receptors were gathered from a man younger than 30 with type 2 diabetes.

This clonotype was seen more than once but under ten times. The V gene is TRBV7-2, the J gene TRBJ2-3; the D gene is possibly TRBD2 (6 bases). V dropped 0 bases and J dropped 3 bases, with 10 bases sitting between them. The CDR3 sequence is 15 residues long. In germline, CDR1 is SGHTA, CDR2 FQGNSA. This chain's CDR3 is CASSLAGLPTDTQYF. CDR3 nucleotides: TGTGCCAGCAGCTTAGCCGGACTACCGACAGATACGCAGTATTTT.

This clonotype was detected a few times. The rearrangement uses TRBV20-1 and TRBJ1-5; TRBD1 matches at 7 bases. The trim removed 1 base at V and 2 bases at J, leaving 2 bases unmatched. The length of the CDR3 is 14 residues. Germline V gene sequence: CDR1 DFQATT, CDR2 SNEGSKA (reference sequence). CDR3: CSARADRGNQPQHF. CDR3 DNA sequence: TGCAGTGCTAGAGCCGACAGGGGCAATCAGCCCCAGCATTTT.

The chain employs TRBV4-1 and TRBJ2-7; tentative D call: TRBD1 (6 bases). CDR3 length equals 15 residues. Trimming removed 0 bases at V and 2 bases at J, with 11 bases between. Germline V gene data show CDR1 as MGHRA and CDR2 as YSYEKL. The CDR3 protein is CASSQENREPYEQYF. The CDR3 DNA reads TGCGCCAGCAGCCAAGAGAACAGGGAACCCTACGAGCAGTACTTC.

The table lists this clonotype with a count of one. J is TRBJ2-2 and V is TRBV29-1; D might be TRBD1 or TRBD2, each matching 5 bases. The V and J ends lost 1 base and 5 bases respectively, with 20 bases between them. Germline loops: CDR1 SQVTM, CDR2 ANQGSEA. The CDR3 runs to 17 residues. DNA for the CDR3: TGCAGCGTTGAAGTTATACCGGGACCGAAGGAGACCGGGGAGCTGTTTTTT. Encoded protein: CSVEVIPGPKETGELFF.

Notes on this clonotype: A much larger clone lies one base from this, so it may be a read error. The chain has TRBV2 and TRBJ2-1; tentative D call: TRBD2 (5 bases). Germline values: CDR1 SNHLY, CDR2 FYNNEI. CDR3 size: 15 residues. CDR3 bases: TGTGCCAGCAGTCCAACTAGTTCGACCTACGATGAGCAGTTCTTC. It encodes CASSPTSSTYDEQFF.

The DNA of the CDR3 is TGTGCCAGCAGCCAAGGGGATAACGAAGCTTTCTTT. Amino acid sequence: CASSQGDNEAFF. J is TRBJ1-1 and V is TRBV3-1; D is unresolved. The CDR3 extends over 12 amino acids. Trimming cost V 1 base and J 8 bases, with 8 bases left between them. Germline values: CDR1 LGHDT, CDR2 YNNKEL (reference sequence). Based on the CDR3 plus reference TRBV3-1 and TRBJ1-1, the full variable domain is DTAVSQTPKYLVTQMGNDKSIKCEQNLGHDTMYWYKQDSKKFLKIMFSYNNKELIINETVPNRFSPKSPDKAHLNLHINSLELGDSAVYFCASSQGDNEAFFGQGTRLTVV.

On this clonotype: A read error may account for a junction end that differs from germline. The chain is built from TRBV7-3 and TRBJ2-7, with 7 nucleotides matching TRBD1. CDR1 is SGHTA and CDR2 is FQGTGA in the germline V gene. There are 9 residues in the CDR3. Here the CDR3 DNA reads TGTGCCAGCACCGACAGGGTGGGCTTC. Amino acid sequence: CASTDRVGF.

The chain uses TRBV7-2 and TRBJ2-3; D is perhaps TRBD2 (6 bases). V dropped 5 bases and J dropped 0 bases, with 12 bases sitting between them. This CDR3 is 15 amino acids long. Germline CDR1 and CDR2: SGHTA and FQGNSA. In DNA, the CDR3 is TGTGCCAGCAGCCCGGACTACCTTAGCACAGATACGCAGTATTTT. This gives the protein CASSPDYLSTDTQYF.

The V gene is TRBV5-1, the J gene TRBJ2-7; 7 bases align to TRBD1. The CDR3 is 15 amino acids. V lost 0 bases, J lost 2 bases, and 5 bases stayed unmatched. The V gene's germline CDR1 is SGHRS and CDR2 YFSETQ. CDR3 nucleotides: TGCGCCAGCAGCTTGGGGGGGACAGAGGCCTACGAGCAGTACTTC. This codes for CASSLGGTEAYEQYF.

This clonotype has a handful of counts. This chain links TRBV10-3 with TRBJ1-1; possible D gene TRBD1, 6 bases. Between the trimmed V and J ends, which lost 6 bases and 1 base, there was a span of 9 bases. The CDR3 has 13 residues. Germline CDR1 reads ENHRY; CDR2 reads SYGVKD. The CDR3 is CAISQQGNTEAFF. In DNA form, the CDR3 reads TGTGCCATCAGCCAACAGGGGAACACTGAAGCTTTCTTT.

CDR3 in DNA: TGTGCCAGCAGTGAAAGGACTAGCGGGGGCCTCACAGATACGCAGTATTTT. Translation: CASSERTSGGLTDTQYF. The chain employs TRBV2 and TRBJ2-3; 13 positions agree with TRBD2. The V and J ends lost 2 bases and 2 bases, in that order; junction bases with no gene match: 4. Germline CDR1 reads SNHLY; CDR2 reads FYNNEI. This CDR3 spans 17 amino acids.

J is TRBJ2-7 and V is TRBV27; 8 bases fit TRBD2. This CDR3 has 15 residues. The V gene end was trimmed by 3 bases and the J gene end by 4 bases; junction bases not matched to a gene: 8. CDR1 and CDR2 (germline): MNHEY, SMNVEV (reference sequence). CDR3 residues: CASSLPGTSLYEQYF. The CDR3 DNA follows: TGTGCCAGCAGTTTGCCCGGGACTAGTTTGTACGAGCAGTACTTC.

The chain recombines TRBV20-1 with TRBJ2-7; TRBD2 aligns across 8 bases. J gave up 6 bases and V 3 bases, and 7 bases lay outside the gene matches. Germline CDR1 is DFQATT and CDR2 is SNEGSKA (reference sequence). CDR3 length equals 13 residues. CDR3 in amino acids: CSASPLAESEQYF. DNA of the CDR3: TGCAGTGCTAGTCCACTAGCGGAGTCCGAGCAGTACTTC.

The CDR3 is CSARMDGNTEAFF. The CDR3 DNA reads TGCAGTGCCCGGATGGACGGGAACACTGAAGCTTTCTTT. The chain links TRBV20-1 to TRBJ1-1; no definite D call. The CDR3 has 13 residues. CDR1 DFQATT and CDR2 SNEGSKA come from the germline V gene (reference sequence). The V end was cut by 6 bases, the J end by 1 base, with 12 bases between.

This clonotype was counted ten times or more. The chain is built from TRBV25-1 and TRBJ1-6; no definite D call. The germline gives CDR1 MGHDK, CDR2 SYGVNS. The CDR3 covers 16 residues. The V end was cut by 6 bases, the J end by 3 bases, with 15 bases between. In DNA, the CDR3 is TGTGCCAGCAGCGACGATGGACGGAACTATAATTCACCCCTCCACTTT. This encodes CASSDDGRNYNSPLHF.

The chain combines TRBV10-3 with TRBJ2-1; TRBD1 matches 8 bases. V shed 5 bases, J shed 5 bases, and the junction held 11 bases outside the gene matches. The CDR3 consists of 16 residues. Germline V CDR1 and CDR2: ENHRY, SYGVKD. The CDR3: CAISSTTGVSDNEQFF. The CDR3 DNA reads as TGTGCCATCAGTTCAACGACAGGGGTCTCTGACAATGAGCAGTTCTTC.

The V and J genes are TRBV24-1 and TRBJ2-1; D unclear. The CDR3 extends over 16 amino acids. V gave up 3 bases and J gave up 0 bases, with 11 bases separating them. Germline V gene lookup returns CDR1 KGHDR and CDR2 SFDVKD. DNA of the CDR3: TGTGCCACCAGTGATCCCGGACGGAGCTCCTACAATGAGCAGTTCTTC. Protein sequence: CATSDPGRSSYNEQFF.

The chain links TRBV2 to TRBJ1-4; D ambiguous. The CDR3 has 16 amino acids. Looked up from germline, CDR1 is SNHLY and CDR2 is FYNNEI. V was trimmed by 4 bases and J by 1 base, leaving 13 bases between them. CDR3: CASSGSTVGTNEKLFF. In DNA form, the CDR3 reads TGTGCCAGCAGTGGATCTACCGTGGGAACTAATGAAAAACTGTTTTTT.

This clonotype was found many times. The CDR3, as DNA: TGTGCCAGTAGTTACATGGCTCGGGGCTACGAGCAGTACTTC. Translated: CASSYMARGYEQYF. The rearrangement joins TRBV19 to TRBJ2-7; D may be TRBD2 (5 bases). Between the trimmed V and J ends, which lost 5 bases and 3 bases, there was a span of 14 bases. The CDR3 contains 14 residues. Germline CDR1 is LNHDA and CDR2 is SQIVND (reference sequence). The variable domain in full, with the rest retrieved from reference TRBV19 and TRBJ2-7, is DGGITQSPKYLFRKEGQNVTLSCEQNLNHDAMYWYRQDPGQGLRLIYYSQIVNDFQKGDIAEGYSVSREKKESFPLTVTSAQKNPTAFYLCASSYMARGYEQYFGPGTRLTVT.

This CDR3 is CASSRQGSSGYTF. CDR3 nucleotides: TGTGCCAGCAGCCGACAGGGGTCGAGTGGCTACACCTTC. The chain employs TRBV2 and TRBJ1-2; 8 bases agree with TRBD1. The CDR3 length is 13 residues. After removal of 6 bases from V and 7 bases from J, the junction contained 7 bases not matched to a gene. Germline CDR1 and CDR2: SNHLY and FYNNEI.

The chain employs TRBV6-1 and TRBJ1-6; D might be TRBD1 (5 bases). V gave up 0 bases and J gave up 6 bases, with 9 bases separating them. Germline CDR1 MNHNS, CDR2 SASEGT. The CDR3 totals 15 residues. The CDR3 loop reads CASSEAGGVNSPLHF. DNA for the CDR3: TGTGCCAGCAGTGAAGCCGGGGGAGTTAATTCACCCCTCCACTTT.

The chain joins TRBV7-3 to TRBJ2-3; possible D gene TRBD2, 6 bases. In germline, CDR1 is SGHTA, CDR2 FQGTGA. The CDR3 loop spans 16 amino acids. The V end was cut by 1 base, the J end by 2 bases, with 13 bases between. The CDR3 is CASSLRGRTNTDTQYF. The CDR3 DNA reads TGTGCCAGCAGCTTAAGGGGCAGGACTAACACAGATACGCAGTATTTT.

The chain links TRBV28 to TRBJ2-7; D not resolved. V lost 6 bases and J lost 4, with 10 bases in between. The CDR3 contains 12 residues. The V gene's germline CDR1 is MDHEN and CDR2 SYDVKM. The CDR3 sequence: CASSYRLYEQYF. CDR3 nucleotides: TGTGCCAGCAGCTACCGACTGTACGAGCAGTACTTC.

This clonotype has more than one count but fewer than ten. The chain links TRBV7-3 to TRBJ2-7; 7 nucleotides line up with TRBD1. From germline, CDR1 is SGHTA and CDR2 FQGTGA. The CDR3 extends over 17 amino acids. With V trimmed by 5 bases and J by 1 base, 14 bases remained unmatched. CDR3 nucleotide sequence: TGTGCCAGCAGCCAAAACGCAAGGGGGCGATCTTCCTACGAGCAGTACTTC. Translation: CASSQNARGRSSYEQYF.

The chain links TRBV12-3 or TRBV12-4 to TRBJ2-4; D possibly corresponds to TRBD2 (5 bases). The CDR3 totals 18 residues. V shed 3 bases and J shed 1 base, with 19 bases lying between them. This chain's CDR3 is CASSLRGKSYLAKNIQYF. CDR3 DNA: TGTGCCAGCAGTTTGAGAGGGAAAAGCTACTTGGCCAAAAACATTCAGTACTTC.